This T cell receptor (beta chain) appears in the sequencing data of a study of T cell repertoires in cytomegalovirus infection. About the research overall: Evidence of both CMV infection and a matching HLA type came from public TCR beta signatures.

The V gene end was trimmed by 7 bases and the J gene end by 4 bases; junction bases not matched to a gene: 5. The CDR3 runs to 16 residues. Germline V gene lookup returns CDR1 MNHNS and CDR2 SASEGT. In the case of this clonotype: Its target is unknown.

Each CDR3 protein is one row after TCRdb ran MiXCR on the reads. This sample carries approximately 910,000 distinct CDR3 sequences, approximately 32% of them seen once, and the ten largest clones take under 15%. Sequences were derived from cultured CD8+ T cells from PBMCs, sampled from culture after CMV antigen stimulation. The receptor was derived from a human donor in good health (CMV status not recorded). Some clones in this sample may be carry-over from other donors' samples. The chain combines TRBV6-1 with TRBJ2-1; 15 bases are shared with TRBD2. CDR3 in DNA: TGTGCCAGCACCCTTGGACTAGCGGGGGGGTACAATGAGCAGTTCTTC. Protein product: CASTLGLAGGYNEQFF.